The 24 T cell receptor beta chains listed next were all sequenced from one sample in a study of T-cell memory formation after mild COVID-19. One entry per CDR3 protein, called by TCRdb with MiXCR from the 5' RACE reads. The table shows 400,000 to 500,000 distinct CDR3 sequences, with about 20% occurring only once. Input material: PBMCs or a T cell subset sorted from them (not recorded which). These TCRs come from an adult woman who had mild COVID-19 (a few samples of this study predate the infection). Cell type and time point are not known.

The table lists this clonotype with a few counts. The chain recombines TRBV14 with TRBJ2-7, with TRBD2 matching 7 bases. Germline V CDR1 and CDR2: SGHDN, FVKESK. The trim removed 0 bases at V and 2 bases at J, leaving 7 bases unmatched. This CDR3 is 16 amino acids long. The CDR3 DNA is TGTGCCAGCAGCCAAGATGCGGCTAGCGGCCCCTACGAGCAGTACTTC. Translating gives CASSQDAASGPYEQYF.

This chain uses TRBV29-1 with TRBJ1-5; D perhaps matches TRBD1 (6 bases). Per the germline V gene, CDR1 is SQVTM and CDR2 is ANQGSEA. Trimming left V 7 bases short and J 2 bases short, with 12 bases between. The CDR3 is made up of 13 amino acids. The CDR3 region is CSAGADGNQPQHF. The DNA for the CDR3 is TGCAGCGCAGGGGCGGATGGCAATCAGCCCCAGCATTTT.

V gene TRBV27 combines with J gene TRBJ2-1; 8 bases agree with TRBD2. The CDR3 length is 16 residues. Germline loops: CDR1 MNHEY, CDR2 SMNVEV (reference sequence). With V trimmed by 7 bases and J by 9 bases, 17 bases remained unmatched. The chain's CDR3 is CASTTARGTSLGEQFF. The CDR3 DNA reads as TGTGCCAGCACCACGGCTCGCGGGACTAGTCTCGGTGAGCAGTTCTTC.

The sample holds a few counts of this clonotype. The chain carries TRBV5-1 and TRBJ1-1; 10 bases align to TRBD1. Per the germline V gene, CDR1 is SGHRS and CDR2 is YFSETQ. This CDR3 is 18 amino acids long. V was clipped by 2 bases and J by 1 base; unmatched bases: 11. The CDR3 is CASSFLWTGGLGNTEAFF. In DNA, the CDR3 is TGCGCCAGCAGCTTCCTTTGGACAGGGGGTTTAGGGAACACTGAAGCTTTCTTT.

The genes are TRBV6-5 and TRBJ1-2, with D maybe TRBD1 (5 bases). Germline values: CDR1 MNHEY, CDR2 SVGAGI. CDR3 length equals 15 residues. V lost 6 bases and J lost 5, with 19 bases in between. The CDR3 region is CASRVGRTIGYGYTF. The CDR3 coding sequence is TGTGCCAGCAGGGTGGGACGGACGATCGGTTATGGCTACACCTTC.

The chain combines TRBV14 with TRBJ1-2; D unclear. The V gene's germline CDR1 is SGHDN and CDR2 FVKESK. Trimming took off 1 base at V and 8 bases at J, with 20 bases between the two ends. The CDR3 runs to 16 residues. The CDR3 DNA reads TGTGCCAGCAGCCAAGTCCCCTCTTTCGGGGTAGGAGGCTACACCTTC. Translation: CASSQVPSFGVGGYTF.

This clonotype was observed a handful of times. The chain is built from TRBV24-1 and TRBJ2-7, with TRBD1 matching 10 bases. The CDR3 sequence is 16 residues long. V trimming: 3 bases; J trimming: 2 bases; junction bases outside the gene matches: 6. Germline V gene data show CDR1 as KGHDR and CDR2 as SFDVKD. Written as DNA, the CDR3 is TGTGCCACCAGTGATCAAGGGACAGGGGCTCCCTACGAGCAGTACTTC. This gives the protein CATSDQGTGAPYEQYF.

This sequence joins TRBV7-9 and TRBJ2-5, with TRBD1 matching 7 bases. Per the germline V gene, CDR1 is SEHNR and CDR2 is FQNEAQ (reference sequence). With V trimmed by 5 bases and J by 2 bases, 5 bases remained unmatched. The CDR3 length is 14 residues. The CDR3 loop reads CASSHRTGQETQYF. The DNA of the CDR3 is TGTGCCAGCAGCCACCGGACAGGACAAGAGACCCAGTACTTC.

The chain recombines TRBV5-6 with TRBJ1-2; D is possibly TRBD1 (5 bases). The germline V and J ends were trimmed by 1 base and 2 bases, with 9 bases remaining between them. The CDR3 contains 14 residues. The V gene's germline CDR1 is SGHDT and CDR2 YYEEEE. This CDR3 is CASSLIRTNYGYTF. CDR3 DNA: TGTGCCAGCAGCTTGATCCGGACAAACTATGGCTACACCTTC.

This clonotype has more than one count but fewer than ten. The CDR3 DNA sequence: TGTGCCAGCAGTCCGGGACTAGCGGGAGGCAGCGGGGATGAGCAGTTCTTC. As protein: CASSPGLAGGSGDEQFF. The rearrangement uses TRBV12-3 or TRBV12-4 and TRBJ2-1, with 15 positions matching TRBD2. J was trimmed by 8 bases and V by 5 bases; bases with no gene match: 10. CDR3 length equals 17 residues.

V gene TRBV7-2 combines with J gene TRBJ1-2; 10 bases align to TRBD1. The CDR3 is made up of 15 amino acids. Germline V CDR1 and CDR2: SGHTA, FQGNSA. The trim removed 6 bases at V and 2 bases at J, leaving 6 bases unmatched. CDR3 DNA: TGTGCCAGCAGGTCCGACAGGGGGCAGAACTATGGCTACACCTTC. Translating it yields CASRSDRGQNYGYTF.

This clonotype was observed a few times. V is TRBV7-2 and J is TRBJ1-5; D is unresolved. CDR1 SGHTA and CDR2 FQGNSA come from the germline V gene. Trimming removed 1 base from V and 4 bases from J, with 11 bases in between. There are 15 residues in the CDR3. The CDR3 loop reads CASSLGRRRNQPQHF. In DNA, the CDR3 is TGTGCCAGCAGCTTAGGGAGGAGGAGGAATCAGCCCCAGCATTTT.

This clonotype was counted between two and nine times. The V and J genes are TRBV11-2 and TRBJ2-7; D is unresolved. Trimming pared 1 base from V and 10 bases from J, leaving 11 bases between. CDR3 length equals 12 residues. Germline loops: CDR1 SGHAT, CDR2 FQNNGV. CDR3 DNA sequence: TGTGCCAGCAGCTTAGTCCGACCACCCCAGTACTTC. Translated, it gives CASSLVRPPQYF. The full variable domain, with the rest looked up from reference TRBV11-2 and TRBJ2-7, is EAGVAQSPRYKIIEKRQSVAFWCNPISGHATLYWYQQILGQGPKLLIQFQNNGVVDDSQLPKDRFSAERLKGVDSTLKIQPAKLEDSAVYLCASSLVRPPQYFGPGTRLTVT.

This clonotype has only a few counts. The chain joins TRBV12-3 or TRBV12-4 to TRBJ2-7; D is tentatively TRBD1 or TRBD2 (5 bases each). The CDR3 covers 13 residues. The V gene lost 3 bases and the J gene lost 6 bases, with 12 bases spanning the gap. CDR3 bases: TGTGCCAGCAGTTTGGGGGATCCGGGCGAGCAGTACTTC. This codes for CASSLGDPGEQYF.

Only a few counts were recorded for this clonotype. The chain joins TRBV10-3 to TRBJ2-1; TRBD2 agrees at 11 bases. CDR1 and CDR2 (germline): ENHRY, SYGVKD. After removal of 4 bases from V and 9 bases from J, the junction contained 17 bases not matched to a gene. This CDR3 contains 18 residues. The CDR3 DNA follows: TGTGCCATCAGTGCATCGGAAAAACTAGCGGGAGTCGTCGGTGAGCAGTTCTTC. Translating gives CAISASEKLAGVVGEQFF.

V gene TRBV7-9 combines with J gene TRBJ2-7; possibly TRBD2 for D (6 bases). CDR3 size: 15 residues. With 3 bases removed from V and 3 bases from J, the gap between germline ends came to 15 bases. CDR1 and CDR2 (germline): SEHNR, FQNEAQ (reference sequence). As DNA, the CDR3 is TGTGCCAGCAGCTTCCCGACTAGTGGTGGCTACGAGCAGTACTTC. It is translated as CASSFPTSGGYEQYF.

This clonotype was seen a few times. This rearrangement joins TRBV7-2 to TRBJ1-2; TRBD1 matches at 9 bases. The germline V gene has CDR1 SGHTA and CDR2 FQGNSA. Germline trimming cut 1 base from V and 7 bases from J; bases unmatched to any gene: 7. The CDR3 extends over 15 amino acids. The CDR3 DNA sequence: TGTGCCAGCAGCTTAGGGGCCCGACAGGGGGGTGGCTACACCTTC. Translation: CASSLGARQGGGYTF.

In its sample, this clonotype was seen a few times. This rearrangement joins TRBV7-9 to TRBJ2-2, with TRBD2 as a possible D gene (6 bases). There are 14 residues in the CDR3. Trimming cost V 4 bases and J 7 bases, with 13 bases left between them. Germline V gene sequence: CDR1 SEHNR, CDR2 FQNEAQ (reference sequence). The CDR3 region is CASSSSSVIGELFF. The CDR3 nucleotides read TGTGCCAGCAGCTCCTCTAGCGTTATCGGGGAGCTGTTTTTT.

This clonotype has only a few counts. The V gene is TRBV20-1, the J gene TRBJ2-5; 8 bases are shared with TRBD2. Germline CDR1 is DFQATT and CDR2 is SNEGSKA (reference sequence). This CDR3 contains 17 residues. V lost 5 bases and J lost 5; bases outside the gene matches: 19. The DNA of the CDR3 is TGCAGTGCTCCCCGTTATGCGGCGGGGGGTAGTTCGGAGACCCAGTACTTC. This translates into CSAPRYAAGGSSETQYF.

This clonotype has just a few counts. The rearrangement links TRBV20-1 to TRBJ2-5, with unresolved D. The CDR3 covers 12 residues. The ends were cut back, 5 bases at V and 5 bases at J, with 12 bases in the middle. CDR1 is DFQATT, CDR2 SNEGSKA, per germline (reference sequence). Written as DNA, the CDR3 is TGCAGTGCTGCGCCCGCATCGGAGACCCAGTACTTC. Protein: CSAAPASETQYF.

This clonotype was detected only a few times. The chain recombines TRBV29-1 with TRBJ2-1; 9 bases align to TRBD2. The CDR3 contains 13 residues. Germline V gene sequence: CDR1 SQVTM, CDR2 ANQGSEA. Germline trimming cut 4 bases from V and 7 bases from J; bases unmatched to any gene: 5. The CDR3: CSVGGGAINEQFF. DNA for the CDR3: TGCAGCGTTGGCGGGGGGGCGATAAATGAGCAGTTCTTC.

This clonotype was seen a handful of times. The DNA for the CDR3 is TGCAGCGTTGAAAATGGACGGGCCAATGAGCAGTTCTTC. Its protein is CSVENGRANEQFF. V usage is TRBV29-1 and J usage is TRBJ2-1; D is unclear. This CDR3 is 13 amino acids long. The V end lost 2 bases, the J end lost 6 bases, and 11 bases lay between the germline ends. The germline gives CDR1 SQVTM, CDR2 ANQGSEA.

This chain uses TRBV5-1 with TRBJ2-1; 13 nucleotides agree with TRBD2. From germline, CDR1 is SGHRS and CDR2 YFSETQ. CDR3 size: 15 residues. The V and J ends lost 3 bases and 8 bases, in that order; junction bases with no gene match: 5. The CDR3 region is CASSYRLAGGYEQFF. The CDR3 coding sequence is TGCGCCAGCAGCTATCGACTAGCGGGGGGCTATGAGCAGTTCTTC.

This sequence joins TRBV13 and TRBJ2-7, with D tentatively TRBD1 or TRBD2 (7 bases each). The germline V gene encodes CDR1 PRHDT and CDR2 FYEKMQ (reference sequence). The CDR3 runs 15 residues. With 5 bases removed from V and 2 bases from J, the gap between germline ends came to 16 bases. The chain's CDR3 is CASSLADRTTYEQYF. In DNA, the CDR3 is TGTGCCAGCAGCCTAGCGGACAGGACGACCTACGAGCAGTACTTC.